The T cell receptor beta chain described here comes from a study of T cell responses to AZD1222 COVID-19 vaccine. Notes on this clone: Its antigen is as yet unknown.

Trimming took off 6 bases at V and 6 bases at J, with 5 bases between the two ends. CDR1 is SNHLY and CDR2 is FYNNEI in the germline V gene. The CDR3 consists of 11 residues. Produced via immunoSEQ multiplex PCR; TCRdb's table is partial and in-frame only. The sample lists around 120,000 clones, roughly 91% occurring once. Whether given at about 4 or about 12 weeks, second doses were pooled. Study-wide points: It was only after the peak T cell response that any repertoires were sampled. The reported proportion of spike-specific TCRs targeting unmutated variant regions was nearly half. In a largely white British group with more females than males, clonal diversity was possibly underestimated.

This clonotype originated in an adult who received the AZD1222 COVID-19 vaccine. The sequencing used peripheral blood, collected 28 days after the second AZD1222 dose. The chain carries TRBV2 and TRBJ1-4; no clear D. In nucleotides, the CDR3 is TGTGCCAGCAGAGGGTATGAAAAACTGTTTTTT. Protein product: CASRGYEKLFF.